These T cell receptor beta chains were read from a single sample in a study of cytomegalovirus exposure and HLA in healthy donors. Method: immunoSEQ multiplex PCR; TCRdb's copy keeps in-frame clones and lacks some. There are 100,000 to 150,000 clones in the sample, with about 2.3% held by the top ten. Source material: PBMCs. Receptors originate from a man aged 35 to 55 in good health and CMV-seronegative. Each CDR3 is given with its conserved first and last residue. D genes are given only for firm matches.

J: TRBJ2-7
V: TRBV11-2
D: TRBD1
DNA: TGTGCCAGCAGCTTAGACCGGACAGGGTCGATCTTGTACGAGCAGTACTTC
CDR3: CASSLDRTGSILYEQYF

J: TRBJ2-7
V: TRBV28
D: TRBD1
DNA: TGTGCCAGCAGTACACAGGGGGCGGTGTACTTC
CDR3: CASSTQGAVYF

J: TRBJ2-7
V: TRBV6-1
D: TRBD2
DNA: TGTGCCAGCAGTGTCCGATTGGGACTAGCCTTCTCCTACGAGCAGTACTTC
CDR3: CASSVRLGLAFSYEQYF

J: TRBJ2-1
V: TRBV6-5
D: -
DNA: TGTGCCAGCAGTTACTCATCGGTTGAGTTCTTC
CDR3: CASSYSSVEFF

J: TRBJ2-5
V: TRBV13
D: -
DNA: TGTGCCAGCAGCTTCTCGGTCCGGGAAGGGGAGACCCAGTACTTC
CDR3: CASSFSVREGETQYF

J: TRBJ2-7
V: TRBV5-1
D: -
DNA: TGCGCCAGCAGCCGGGGTGGGAGCGAGAGCTCCTACGAGCAGTACTTC
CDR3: CASSRGGSESSYEQYF

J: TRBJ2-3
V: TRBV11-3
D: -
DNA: TGTGCCAGCAGCTTCTCTAGCACAGATACGCAGTATTTT
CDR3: CASSFSSTDTQYF

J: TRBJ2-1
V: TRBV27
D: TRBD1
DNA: TGTGCCAGCAGTCCCGAGGGACAGGGTTATAATGAGCAGTTCTTC
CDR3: CASSPEGQGYNEQFF

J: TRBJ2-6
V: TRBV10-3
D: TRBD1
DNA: TGTGCCATCGTTGACAGGGACTCTGGGGCCAACGTCCTGACTTTC
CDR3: CAIVDRDSGANVLTF

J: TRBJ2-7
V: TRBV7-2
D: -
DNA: TGTGCCAGCAGCTCTCCTTTATATAGCGGAAACAGCTACTACGAGCAGTACTTC
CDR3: CASSSPLYSGNSYYEQYF

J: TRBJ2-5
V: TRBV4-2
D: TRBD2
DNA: TGTGCCAGCAGCCGAGGACTAGCGGGATACGCGGGAGGCCAAGAGACCCAGTACTTC
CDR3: CASSRGLAGYAGGQETQYF

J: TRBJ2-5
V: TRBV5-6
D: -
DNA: TGTGCCAGCAGCGCAATGAGGGTTTTAGGAGGAGAGACCCAGTACTTC
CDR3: CASSAMRVLGGETQYF

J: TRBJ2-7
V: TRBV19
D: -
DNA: TGTGCCAGTAGTGGCGGCTCCTACGAGCAGTACTTC
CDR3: CASSGGSYEQYF

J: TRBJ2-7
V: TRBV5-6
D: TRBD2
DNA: TGTGCCAGCAGCTTGTATCGGCTAGCGGGAGAGTACGAGCAGTACTTC
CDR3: CASSLYRLAGEYEQYF

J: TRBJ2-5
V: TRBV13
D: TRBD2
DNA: TGTGCCAGCAGCGAGGGGAGGGGTACACTTAGGACCCAGTACTTC
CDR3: CASSEGRGTLRTQYF

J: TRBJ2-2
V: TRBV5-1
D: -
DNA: TGCGCCAGCAGCTTGTTGGGGAGCTCCGGGGAGCTGTTTTTT
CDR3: CASSLLGSSGELFF

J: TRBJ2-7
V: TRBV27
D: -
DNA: TGTGCCAGCAGTCCCGGGACTTTGACCTACGAGCAGTACTTC
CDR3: CASSPGTLTYEQYF

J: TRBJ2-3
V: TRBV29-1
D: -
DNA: TGCAGCGTTGAATGGCAGCTAGGAGATACGCAGTATTTT
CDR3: CSVEWQLGDTQYF

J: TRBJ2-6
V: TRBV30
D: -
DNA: TGTGCCTGGGGGGGCAGGGTGAACTCTGGGGCCAACGTCCTGACTTTC
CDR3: CAWGGRVNSGANVLTF

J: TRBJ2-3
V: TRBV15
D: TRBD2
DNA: TGTGCCACCAGCAGAGATCTAGCGGGAGGGCCTAGCACAGATACGCAGTATTTT
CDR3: CATSRDLAGGPSTDTQYF

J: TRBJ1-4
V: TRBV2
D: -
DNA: TGTGCCAGCAAAACCGAGACGGCGGGAAAACTGTTTTTT
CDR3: CASKTETAGKLFF

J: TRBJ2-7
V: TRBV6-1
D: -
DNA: TGTGCCAGCAGTGAACAGGTCGAGCAGTACTTC
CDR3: CASSEQVEQYF

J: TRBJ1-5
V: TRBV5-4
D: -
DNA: TGTGCCAGCAGCTTGGGAGGAGGCAATCAGCCCCAGCATTTT
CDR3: CASSLGGGNQPQHF

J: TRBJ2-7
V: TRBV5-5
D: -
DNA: TGTGCCAGCAGCTTGGCGGCACCTGACATTCCCTACGAGCAGTACTTC
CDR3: CASSLAAPDIPYEQYF

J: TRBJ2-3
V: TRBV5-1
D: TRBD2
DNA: TGCGCCAGCAGCGAGTATAGCGGGAGGGGGTCAGATACGCAGTATTTT
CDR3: CASSEYSGRGSDTQYF

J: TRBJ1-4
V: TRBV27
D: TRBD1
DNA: TGTGCCAGCAGTCCGGGACAGGGGATGAAGGCTAATGAAAAACTGTTTTTT
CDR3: CASSPGQGMKANEKLFF